These 25 T cell receptor beta chains were all obtained from the same sample, sequenced in a study of cytomegalovirus exposure and HLA in healthy donors (dated 2017 in TCRdb). Library creation used the immunoSEQ multiplex PCR assay. For the multiplex PCR, a mixture combining 60 forward primers for TCR Vbeta segments and 13 reverse primers for TCR Jbeta segments was used. The clones in this table, taken by TCRdb from immuneACCESS, are in-frame only. Not every clone is retained; where verified, under half of the shortfall comes from an unresolved V gene, and the cause of the rest is unknown. In this sample the table shows over 100,000 clones, roughly three fifths of which occur a single time. Together, the top ten hold approximately 1.4% of the sample. Sequencing was performed on PBMCs. Source of these receptors: a man younger than 35 in good health and CMV-seronegative.

The sample holds a few counts of this clone. The chain uses TRBV6-5 and TRBJ2-3; TRBD2 might be the D (5 bases). Germline assignment: CDR1 MNHEY and CDR2 SVGAGI. The ends were cut back, 5 bases at V and 1 base at J, with 10 bases in the middle. The CDR3 is 14 residues long. The DNA for the CDR3 is TGTGCCAGCAGTAGCCGGCGGGGCACAGATACGCAGTATTTT. It translates to CASSSRRGTDTQYF.

The J gene is TRBJ1-2, the V gene TRBV28, with 7 bases fitting TRBD1. CDR3 length equals 12 residues. J was trimmed by 7 bases and V by 1 base; bases with no gene match: 0. Germline V gene sequence: CDR1 MDHEN, CDR2 SYDVKM. Written as DNA, the CDR3 is TGTGCCAGCAGTTTATACAGGGGTGGCTACACCTTC. As protein: CASSLYRGGYTF.

The V call is TRBV9, the J call TRBJ2-5; a possible D gene is TRBD2 (6 bases). Germline lookup yields CDR1 SGDLS and CDR2 YYNGEE. V was trimmed by 0 bases and J by 5 bases, leaving 11 bases between them. This CDR3 has 14 amino acids. DNA of the CDR3: TGTGCCAGCAGCGTAGGCCTAGCGACGGAGACCCAGTACTTC. Amino acids: CASSVGLATETQYF.

The chain employs TRBV6-5 and TRBJ2-5; 9 bases agree with TRBD1. CDR3 length equals 14 residues. Trimming took 5 bases from V and 4 from J; bases not matched to a gene: 5. From germline, CDR1 is MNHEY and CDR2 SVGAGI. The DNA for the CDR3 is TGTGCCAGCAGTCTAACGACAGGGGGAGAGACCCAGTACTTC. Translation gives CASSLTTGGETQYF.

This clone was detected a few times. The J gene is TRBJ2-3, the V gene TRBV9; possible D gene TRBD1, 5 bases. Germline CDR1 and CDR2: SGDLS and YYNGEE. This CDR3 comprises 16 residues. V dropped 0 bases and J dropped 6 bases, with 17 bases sitting between them. Written as DNA, the CDR3 is TGTGCCAGCAGCGTAGCTGGCCGGCAGGGTGTGGATACGCAGTATTTT. It encodes CASSVAGRQGVDTQYF.

The chain recombines TRBV28 with TRBJ2-2; TRBD2 aligns across 7 bases. Looked up from germline, CDR1 is MDHEN and CDR2 is SYDVKM. This CDR3 comprises 16 residues. The V segment lost 2 bases and the J segment 3 bases; nucleotides outside the gene matches: 6. The CDR3 coding sequence is TGTGCCAGCAGTTTACCGGGGGGTTCTTACACCGGGGAGCTGTTTTTT. This sequence encodes CASSLPGGSYTGELFF.

The V gene is TRBV6-1, the J gene TRBJ2-1, with D uncertain. With 6 bases removed from V and 6 bases from J, the gap between germline ends came to 15 bases. This CDR3 comprises 14 residues. Germline CDR1 is MNHNS and CDR2 is SASEGT. The CDR3 sequence is CASSARIGGNEQFF. In DNA form, the CDR3 reads TGTGCCAGCAGCGCTAGGATAGGCGGCAATGAGCAGTTCTTC.

The rearrangement joins TRBV6-5 to TRBJ2-1; 10 nucleotides agree with TRBD2. Trimming cost V 0 bases and J 4 bases; bases outside gene matches: 3. CDR3 length equals 16 residues. Germline assignment: CDR1 MNHEY and CDR2 SVGAGI. The CDR3 DNA reads as TGTGCCAGCAGTTACTCGACTAGCGGGTCTTACAATGAGCAGTTCTTC. Its translation is CASSYSTSGSYNEQFF.

This chain uses TRBV7-6 with TRBJ2-7; 9 bases align to TRBD1. Germline V gene sequence: CDR1 SGHVS, CDR2 FNYEAQ. This CDR3 contains 15 residues. The V segment lost 5 bases and the J segment 3 bases; nucleotides outside the gene matches: 8. In DNA, the CDR3 is TGTGCCAGCAGCCGATCGGGACAGGGATTCTACGAGCAGTACTTC. Translated, it gives CASSRSGQGFYEQYF.

The chain carries TRBV28 and TRBJ2-7, with D possibly TRBD2 on 7 matching bases. CDR3 length: 13 residues. The germline gives CDR1 MDHEN, CDR2 SYDVKM. V shed 7 bases and J shed 2 bases, with 12 bases lying between them. The DNA of the CDR3 is TGTGCCAGCATTGAGGGGGGGACCTACGAGCAGTACTTC. This encodes CASIEGGTYEQYF.

This chain connects TRBV6-1 to TRBJ1-1, with D hard to call. The V and J ends lost 7 bases and 8 bases respectively, with 11 bases between them. CDR3 size: 11 residues. Germline V gene sequence: CDR1 MNHNS, CDR2 SASEGT. The CDR3 reads CASIGGPEAFF. CDR3 in DNA: TGTGCCAGCATTGGAGGCCCCGAAGCTTTCTTT.

The chain links TRBV9 to TRBJ2-2, with a tentative D call TRBD1 (7 bases). Trimming removed 4 bases from V and 1 base from J, with 11 bases in between. The length of the CDR3 is 15 residues. Per the germline V gene, CDR1 is SGDLS and CDR2 is YYNGEE. CDR3 loop: CASSPGDRNTGELFF. In nucleotides, the CDR3 is TGTGCCAGCAGCCCGGGGGACAGGAACACCGGGGAGCTGTTTTTT.

This clone was recorded a few times. The CDR3 protein is CASSVAGGIPYEQYF. In nucleotides, the CDR3 is TGTGCCAGCAGCGTAGCGGGGGGAATACCCTACGAGCAGTACTTC. This chain connects TRBV9 to TRBJ2-7; TRBD2 agrees at 7 bases. Germline V CDR1 and CDR2: SGDLS, YYNGEE. The CDR3 has 15 amino acids. V lost 0 bases and J lost 2; bases outside the gene matches: 5.

The chain employs TRBV7-8 and TRBJ1-2, with TRBD1 matching 7 bases. The CDR3 has 13 residues. Germline V gene sequence: CDR1 SGHVS, CDR2 FQNEAQ. Germline trimming cut 5 bases from V and 8 bases from J; bases unmatched to any gene: 8. CDR3 in amino acids: CASSPTTGVGYTF. The CDR3 DNA is TGTGCCAGCAGCCCAACCACAGGGGTGGGCTACACCTTC.

The CDR3 sequence: CASSEYRTGEQPQHF. CDR3 DNA: TGTGCCAGCAGTGAATACCGGACAGGGGAACAGCCCCAGCATTTT. The V gene is TRBV2, the J gene TRBJ1-5; TRBD1 matches at 9 bases. V shed 2 bases, J shed 7 bases, and the junction held 6 bases outside the gene matches. Germline V gene sequence: CDR1 SNHLY, CDR2 FYNNEI. The CDR3 is made up of 15 amino acids.

The chain combines TRBV6-5 with TRBJ2-5, with 11 bases aligning to TRBD2. With the DNA end fitting TRBJ2-7 better, the J assignment may be wrong. CDR3 length: 15 amino acids. CDR1 is MNHEY, CDR2 SVGAGI, per germline. The CDR3 reads CASSSLAGGFHEQYF. Written as DNA, the CDR3 is TGTGCCAGCAGTTCTTTAGCGGGAGGGTTCCACGAGCAGTACTTC.

The gene calls are TRBV30 and TRBJ1-2, with TRBD1 matching over 9 bases. The ends lost 0 bases at V and 13 bases at J; junction bases unmatched: 9. The CDR3 contains 13 residues. Germline-derived CDR1 and CDR2 are GTSNPN and SVGIG (reference sequence). The CDR3, as DNA: TGTGCCTGGAGTGTAGATTGGTTGACAGGGGGCACCTTC. Residues: CAWSVDWLTGGTF.

The chain combines TRBV27 with TRBJ1-6; TRBD1 agrees at 8 bases. The CDR3 length is 14 residues. Germline V lookup: CDR1 MNHEY, CDR2 SMNVEV (reference sequence). Trimming cost V 2 bases and J 8 bases; bases outside gene matches: 2. CDR3 in amino acids: CASSLGQGYSPLHF. The CDR3, as DNA: TGTGCCAGCAGTTTAGGACAGGGTTATTCACCCCTCCACTTT.

This chain joins TRBV5-1 and TRBJ2-7; tentatively, D is TRBD1 (5 bases). Looked up from germline, CDR1 is SGHRS and CDR2 is YFSETQ. This CDR3 has 12 amino acids. Trimming removed 4 bases from V and 11 bases from J, with 16 bases in between. The DNA of the CDR3 is TGCGCCAGCAGCCCGGACATTGGGTTGGAGTACTTC. It codes for CASSPDIGLEYF.

This clone was observed a few times. The rearrangement links TRBV28 to TRBJ2-7; TRBD1 matches at 10 bases. J was trimmed by 6 bases and V by 2 bases; bases with no gene match: 7. The CDR3 is 15 amino acids. In germline, CDR1 is MDHEN, CDR2 SYDVKM. This CDR3 is CASSLGGTGEGEQYF. CDR3 nucleotides: TGTGCCAGCAGTTTAGGGGGGACAGGGGAGGGCGAGCAGTACTTC.

The rearrangement links TRBV29-1 to TRBJ2-1; 8 nucleotides agree with TRBD2. V gave up 6 bases and J gave up 0 bases; unmatched junction bases: 7. The CDR3 has 15 amino acids. Germline V gene data show CDR1 as SQVTM and CDR2 as ANQGSEA. The CDR3 DNA reads as TGCAGCGTCGTAGCGGGAAGGAGCTCCTACAATGAGCAGTTCTTC. The encoded protein is CSVVAGRSSYNEQFF.

The rearrangement links TRBV15 to TRBJ2-2, with D possibly matching TRBD1 (5 bases). This CDR3 is 15 amino acids long. CDR1 and CDR2 (germline): LNHNV, YYDKDF (reference sequence). Deletions cut 3 bases from V and 8 bases from J, with 16 bases between. CDR3 loop: CATSSAFGRAGELFF. CDR3 coding DNA: TGTGCCACCAGCAGTGCCTTTGGCAGGGCAGGGGAGCTGTTTTTT.

The J gene is TRBJ1-2, the V gene TRBV5-5, with 9 bases fitting TRBD1. CDR1 and CDR2 (germline): SGHKS, YYEKEE (reference sequence). Trimming took 0 bases from V and 7 from J; bases not matched to a gene: 7. This CDR3 has 15 residues. CDR3 nucleotides: TGTGCCAGCAGCTTGGGCTCGACAGGGGGATCTGGCTACACCTTC. The encoded protein is CASSLGSTGGSGYTF.

The CDR3 region has the DNA TGTGCCAGTTTTTTAGCGGGGGGCCACTCCTACGAGCAGTACTTC. Translation gives CASFLAGGHSYEQYF. This chain uses TRBV6-1 with TRBJ2-7, with 10 bases lining up with TRBD2. This CDR3 comprises 15 residues. Germline values: CDR1 MNHNS, CDR2 SASEGT. The V and J ends lost 9 bases and 0 bases, in that order; junction bases with no gene match: 8.

This clone was picked up a small number of times. The chain combines TRBV10-3 with TRBJ2-3; 12 positions match TRBD2. Losses at the gene ends were 7 bases for V and 4 bases for J; bases not matched to a gene: 3. This CDR3 region has 14 residues. Per germline, CDR1 ENHRY and CDR2 SYGVKD. The CDR3 sequence is CAITSGGDSDTQYF. The CDR3 nucleotides are TGTGCCATCACTAGCGGGGGGGACTCAGATACGCAGTATTTT.